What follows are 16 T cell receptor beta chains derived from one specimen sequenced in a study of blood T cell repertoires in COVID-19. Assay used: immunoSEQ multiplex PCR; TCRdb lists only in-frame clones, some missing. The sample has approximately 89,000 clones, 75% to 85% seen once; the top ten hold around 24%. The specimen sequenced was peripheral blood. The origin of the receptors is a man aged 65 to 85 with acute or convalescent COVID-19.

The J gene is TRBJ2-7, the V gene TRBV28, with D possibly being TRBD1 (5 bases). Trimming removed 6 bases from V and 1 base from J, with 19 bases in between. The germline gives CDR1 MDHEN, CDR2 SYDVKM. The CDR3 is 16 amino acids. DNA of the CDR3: TGTGCCAGCAGCCAGTTCACAGGAGCGTCTTCCTACGAGCAGTACTTC. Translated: CASSQFTGASSYEQYF.

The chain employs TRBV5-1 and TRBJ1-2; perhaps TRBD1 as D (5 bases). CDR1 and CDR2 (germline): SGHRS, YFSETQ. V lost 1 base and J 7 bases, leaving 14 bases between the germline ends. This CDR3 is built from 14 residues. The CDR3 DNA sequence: TGCGCCAGCAGCTTGAGTGCCACCAGGGCTGGCTACACCTTC. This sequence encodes CASSLSATRAGYTF.

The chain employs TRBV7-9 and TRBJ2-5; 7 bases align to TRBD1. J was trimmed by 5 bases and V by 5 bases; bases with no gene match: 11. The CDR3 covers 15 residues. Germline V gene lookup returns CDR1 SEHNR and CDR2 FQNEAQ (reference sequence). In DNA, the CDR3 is TGTGCCAGCAGCCTAGGACAGACAGGGCTGGAGACCCAGTACTTC. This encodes CASSLGQTGLETQYF.

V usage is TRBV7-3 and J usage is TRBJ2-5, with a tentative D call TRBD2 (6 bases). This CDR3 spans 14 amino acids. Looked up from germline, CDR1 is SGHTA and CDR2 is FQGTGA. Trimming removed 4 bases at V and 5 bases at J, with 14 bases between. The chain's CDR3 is CASSSGTRGETQYF. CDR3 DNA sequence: TGTGCCAGCAGCTCGGGCACTCGGGGGGAGACCCAGTACTTC. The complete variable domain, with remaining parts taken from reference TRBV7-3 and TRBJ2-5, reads GAGVSQTPSNKVTEKGKYVELRCDPISGHTALYWYRQSLGQGPEFLIYFQGTGAADDSGLPNDRFFAVRPEGSVSTLKIQRTERGDSAVYLCASSSGTRGETQYFGPGTRLLVL.

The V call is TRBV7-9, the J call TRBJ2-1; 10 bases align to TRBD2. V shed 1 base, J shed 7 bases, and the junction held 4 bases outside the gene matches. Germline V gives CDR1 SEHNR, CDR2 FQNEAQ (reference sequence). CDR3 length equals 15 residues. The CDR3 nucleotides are TGTGCCAGCAGCTTAGATAGCGGGAGGCTGAATGAGCAGTTCTTC. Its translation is CASSLDSGRLNEQFF.

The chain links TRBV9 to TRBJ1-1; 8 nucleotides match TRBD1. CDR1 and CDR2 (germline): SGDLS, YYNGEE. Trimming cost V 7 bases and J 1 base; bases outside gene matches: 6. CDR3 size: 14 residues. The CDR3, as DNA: TGTGCCAGCTCCCGGACAGGGTCGAACACTGAAGCTTTCTTT. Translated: CASSRTGSNTEAFF.

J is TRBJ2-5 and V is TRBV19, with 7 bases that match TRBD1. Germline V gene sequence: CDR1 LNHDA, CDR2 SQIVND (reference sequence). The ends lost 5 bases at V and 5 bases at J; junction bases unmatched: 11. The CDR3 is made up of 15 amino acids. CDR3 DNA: TGTGCCAGTAGTGGGACGGGACAGAAGGTTGAGACCCAGTACTTC. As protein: CASSGTGQKVETQYF.

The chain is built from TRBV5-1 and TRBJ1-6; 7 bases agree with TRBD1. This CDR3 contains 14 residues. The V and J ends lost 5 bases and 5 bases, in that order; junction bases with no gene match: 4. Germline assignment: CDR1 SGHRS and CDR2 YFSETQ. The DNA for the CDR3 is TGCGCCAGCAGTACAGGGGATAATAATTCACCCCTCCACTTT. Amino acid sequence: CASSTGDNNSPLHF.

The CDR3 reads CASSQEGIATTTGATEAFF. The DNA for the CDR3 is TGCGCCAGCAGCCAAGAGGGAATCGCCACCACGACAGGGGCCACTGAAGCTTTCTTT. The chain is built from TRBV4-1 and TRBJ1-1; 8 positions agree with TRBD1. With 0 bases clipped from V and 4 bases from J, the junction kept 16 bases outside the gene matches. This CDR3 is 19 amino acids long. The germline CDR1 and CDR2 sequences are MGHRA and YSYEKL.

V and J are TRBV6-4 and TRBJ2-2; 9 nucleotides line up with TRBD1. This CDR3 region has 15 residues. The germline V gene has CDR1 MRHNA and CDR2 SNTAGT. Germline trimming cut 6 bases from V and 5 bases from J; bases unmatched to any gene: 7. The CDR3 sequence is CASSRDRVETGELFF. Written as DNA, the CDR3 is TGTGCCAGCAGCCGGGACAGGGTTGAGACCGGGGAGCTGTTTTTT.

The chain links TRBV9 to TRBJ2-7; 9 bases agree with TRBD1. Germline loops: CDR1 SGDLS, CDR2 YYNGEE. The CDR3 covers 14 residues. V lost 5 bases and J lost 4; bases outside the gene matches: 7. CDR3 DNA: TGTGCCAGCAGTTTTAGGACAGGGGCTTACGAGCAGTACTTC. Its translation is CASSFRTGAYEQYF.

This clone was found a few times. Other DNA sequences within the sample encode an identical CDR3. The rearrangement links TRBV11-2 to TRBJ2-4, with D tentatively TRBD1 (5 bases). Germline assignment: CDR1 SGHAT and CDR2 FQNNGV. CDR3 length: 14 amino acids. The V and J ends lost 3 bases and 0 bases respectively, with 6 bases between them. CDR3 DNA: TGTGCCAGCAGCTTGGACATAGCCAAAAACATTCAGTACTTC. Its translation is CASSLDIAKNIQYF. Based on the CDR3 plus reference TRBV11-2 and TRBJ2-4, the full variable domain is EAGVAQSPRYKIIEKRQSVAFWCNPISGHATLYWYQQILGQGPKLLIQFQNNGVVDDSQLPKDRFSAERLKGVDSTLKIQPAKLEDSAVYLCASSLDIAKNIQYFGAGTRLSVL.

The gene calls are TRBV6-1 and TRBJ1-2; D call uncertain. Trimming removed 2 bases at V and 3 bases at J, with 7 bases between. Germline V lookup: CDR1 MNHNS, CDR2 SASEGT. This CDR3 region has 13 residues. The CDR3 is CASSEPPDYGYTF. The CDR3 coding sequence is TGTGCCAGCAGTGAACCGCCGGACTATGGCTACACCTTC.

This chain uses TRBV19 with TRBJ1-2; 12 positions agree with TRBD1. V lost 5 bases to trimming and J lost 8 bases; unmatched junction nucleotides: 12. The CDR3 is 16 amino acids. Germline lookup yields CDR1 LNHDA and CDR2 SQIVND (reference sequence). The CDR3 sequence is CASSPTGTGGLWGYTF. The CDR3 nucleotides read TGTGCCAGTAGTCCGACCGGGACAGGGGGCTTATGGGGCTACACCTTC.

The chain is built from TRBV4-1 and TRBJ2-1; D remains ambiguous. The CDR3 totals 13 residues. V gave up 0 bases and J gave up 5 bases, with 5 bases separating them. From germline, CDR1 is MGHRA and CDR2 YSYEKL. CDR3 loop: CASSQETHNEQFF. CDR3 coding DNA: TGCGCCAGCAGCCAAGAAACACACAATGAGCAGTTCTTC.

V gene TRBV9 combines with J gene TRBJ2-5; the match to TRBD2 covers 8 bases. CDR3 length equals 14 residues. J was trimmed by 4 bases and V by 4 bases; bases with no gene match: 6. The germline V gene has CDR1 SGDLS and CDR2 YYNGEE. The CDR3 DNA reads TGTGCCAGCAGCATATCGGGAGGGGGAGAGACCCAGTACTTC. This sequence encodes CASSISGGGETQYF.